Following are 3 T cell receptor beta chains from one sample sequenced in a study of blood T cells in healthy people across ages. Through a sample-barcoded 5' primer and a J-beta primer mix, a second PCR was run for about 6 to 11 cycles. From the 5' RACE reads, TCRdb called clonotypes with MiXCR, one entry per CDR3 protein. The data show approximately 880,000 distinct CDR3 sequences, with around 49% seen just once and 13% held by the top ten. The material sequenced was blood. The receptor set was obtained from a man aged 30 to 45 in good health.

V gene TRBV20-1 combines with J gene TRBJ2-7; tentative D call: TRBD1 (6 bases). This CDR3 region has 13 residues. Germline CDR1 reads DFQATT; CDR2 reads SNEGSKA (reference sequence). Deletions cut 6 bases from V and 3 bases from J, with 15 bases between. CDR3 coding DNA: TGCAGTGCCCGGACAGCGACGGGCTACGAGCAGTACTTC. Translated: CSARTATGYEQYF.

This clonotype was found a few times. This sequence joins TRBV2 and TRBJ2-7; 12 nucleotides agree with TRBD2. The germline V gene has CDR1 SNHLY and CDR2 FYNNEI. V dropped 3 bases and J dropped 3; count of bases not matched to a gene: 9. This CDR3 spans 17 amino acids. The CDR3 spells CASSEPLLAGGSYEQYF. CDR3 DNA: TGTGCCAGCAGTGAGCCCTTACTAGCGGGGGGTAGCTACGAGCAGTACTTC.

CDR3 loop: CAWSGGQSNEKLFF. The CDR3, as DNA: TGTGCCTGGAGTGGGGGGCAGTCTAATGAAAAACTGTTTTTT. The rearrangement links TRBV30 to TRBJ1-4; perhaps TRBD1 as D (6 bases). Trimming shortened V by 1 base and J by 3 bases, and 9 bases separated the two germline ends. Per the germline V gene, CDR1 is GTSNPN and CDR2 is SVGIG (reference sequence). The CDR3 has 14 residues.